The 23 T cell receptor beta chains given below trace back to one sample, sequenced in a study of blood T cells in healthy people across ages. Primed by a sample-barcoded 5' primer and a J-beta primer mix, a second PCR proceeded for about 6 to 12 cycles. MiXCR was run by TCRdb on the 5' RACE reads, yielding one entry per CDR3 protein. The data contain over a million distinct CDR3 sequences, approximately 42% of them singletons. Sequences were obtained from blood. All receptors derive from a woman between 18 and 30 years old in good health.

This clonotype is labeled as medium-sized. A much larger clonotype is one base distant, so this may be a read error. The CDR3 DNA reads TGCGCCAGCAGCTGGGCCGAGGGAGATGGCTACACCTTC. It is translated as CASSWAEGDGYTF. The rearrangement links TRBV5-1 to TRBJ1-2, with no clear D. The V and J ends lost 3 bases and 6 bases respectively, with 12 bases between them. The germline CDR1 and CDR2 sequences are SGHRS and YFSETQ. There are 13 residues in the CDR3.

J is TRBJ2-2 and V is TRBV10-3, with D hard to call. The CDR3 totals 12 residues. Germline V lookup: CDR1 ENHRY, CDR2 SYGVKD. The V end was cut by 0 bases, the J end by 7 bases, with 3 bases between. This CDR3 is CAISESVGELFF. The DNA of the CDR3 is TGTGCCATCAGTGAGTCGGTCGGGGAGCTGTTTTTT.

This chain uses TRBV14 with TRBJ1-3; maybe TRBD1 (6 bases). V lost 4 bases and J 2 bases, leaving 15 bases between the germline ends. CDR3 length: 16 amino acids. CDR1 and CDR2 (germline): SGHDN, FVKESK. The CDR3: CASSPTSGTPGNTIYF. The CDR3 nucleotides are TGTGCCAGCAGCCCTACCTCCGGGACACCTGGAAACACCATATATTTT.

This sequence joins TRBV12-3 or TRBV12-4 and TRBJ1-5; 10 nucleotides align to TRBD1. V was pared by 6 bases and J by 6 bases, with 11 bases of the junction left unmatched. The length of the CDR3 is 16 residues. The CDR3 nucleotides read TGTGCCAGCAGGTCCGGGACAGGGGTGCTTGGTCAGCCCCAGCATTTT. Residues: CASRSGTGVLGQPQHF.

The rearrangement joins TRBV19 to TRBJ1-6, with D unresolved. V was trimmed by 8 bases and J by 10 bases, leaving 15 bases between them. CDR3 size: 13 residues. Germline V gene lookup returns CDR1 LNHDA and CDR2 SQIVND (reference sequence). In DNA, the CDR3 is TGTGCCAGTTGTGAGCGAATTGAATCACCCCTCCACTTT. Protein product: CASCERIESPLHF. Filled out from reference TRBV19 and TRBJ1-6, the complete variable domain reads DGGITQSPKYLFRKEGQNVTLSCEQNLNHDAMYWYRQDPGQGLRLIYYSQIVNDFQKGDIAEGYSVSREKKESFPLTVTSAQKNPTAFYLCASCERIESPLHFGNGTRLTVT.

About this clonotype itself: The germline gene is not matched at one end of the junction; a read error may be the cause. The chain recombines TRBV4-2 with TRBJ1-2; TRBD1 matches 7 bases. The CDR3 is 15 residues long. The germline V gene has CDR1 LGHNA and CDR2 YNFKEQ. The CDR3 sequence is CASSQDLRGLYGCTF. The CDR3 DNA sequence: TGTGCCAGCAGCCAAGATCTAAGGGGGCTCTATGGCTGCACCTTC.

This clonotype was found a few times. The chain employs TRBV11-1 and TRBJ1-1; TRBD1 aligns across 11 bases. Per the germline V gene, CDR1 is SGHAT and CDR2 is FQDESV (reference sequence). This CDR3 is built from 15 residues. Losses at the gene ends were 7 bases for V and 6 bases for J; bases not matched to a gene: 10. CDR3 in amino acids: CASNQGGTGGSEAFF. For the CDR3, the DNA is TGTGCCAGCAACCAGGGGGGGACAGGGGGATCTGAAGCTTTCTTT.

J is TRBJ2-4 and V is TRBV2, with 8 bases fitting TRBD1. J was trimmed by 13 bases and V by 6 bases; bases with no gene match: 14. Germline V gene data show CDR1 as SNHLY and CDR2 as FYNNEI. There are 14 residues in the CDR3. The CDR3 sequence: CASREKEDRDGQYF. In nucleotides, the CDR3 is TGTGCCAGCAGGGAAAAAGAGGACAGGGATGGGCAGTACTTC.

This clonotype was recorded a few times. The chain couples TRBV4-2 to TRBJ2-7, with D possibly being TRBD2 (6 bases). CDR1 is LGHNA, CDR2 YNFKEQ, per germline. Trimming pared 3 bases from V and 2 bases from J, leaving 17 bases between. The CDR3 consists of 16 residues. This CDR3 is CASSHRAGTVTYEQYF. The CDR3 DNA reads TGTGCCAGCAGCCACCGGGCCGGGACTGTTACCTACGAGCAGTACTTC.

The chain is built from TRBV12-3 or TRBV12-4 and TRBJ2-1, with 12 nucleotides matching TRBD2. V lost 5 bases to trimming and J lost 5 bases; unmatched junction nucleotides: 10. The CDR3 is made up of 17 amino acids. CDR3 nucleotides: TGTGCCAGCAGTCCCCCTGGACTAGCGGGAAGAAACAATGAGCAGTTCTTC. It yields the protein CASSPPGLAGRNNEQFF.

With respect to this clonotype: A much larger clone lies one base from this, so it may be a read error. V and J are TRBV5-1 and TRBJ1-2; possible D gene TRBD1, 5 bases. The V gene lost 0 bases and the J gene lost 3 bases, with 12 bases spanning the gap. The CDR3 is made up of 15 amino acids. Per germline, CDR1 SGHRS and CDR2 YFSETQ. Here the CDR3 DNA reads TGCGCCAGCAGCTTGGAGCCGGGGGGAGACTATGGCTACACCTTC. Its translation is CASSLEPGGDYGYTF.

This clonotype showed up just a few times. This rearrangement joins TRBV27 to TRBJ1-4; D not certain. The ends were cut back, 3 bases at V and 0 bases at J, with 11 bases in the middle. Germline CDR1 MNHEY, CDR2 SMNVEV (reference sequence). This CDR3 has 16 residues. CDR3 region: CASSFSTAATNEKLFF. The DNA for the CDR3 is TGTGCCAGCAGTTTTTCAACAGCTGCAACTAATGAAAAACTGTTTTTT.

This clonotype was picked up many times. The J gene is TRBJ2-4, the V gene TRBV28; weak D call: TRBD1 (6 bases). The germline V gene has CDR1 MDHEN and CDR2 SYDVKM. Trimming stripped 6 bases from V and 3 bases from J, with 18 bases between. This CDR3 comprises 16 residues. In nucleotides, the CDR3 is TGTGCCAGCAGGGAAACGCAGGGGTTTGGCAAAAACATTCAGTACTTC. This sequence encodes CASRETQGFGKNIQYF.

This chain connects TRBV3-1 to TRBJ2-7, with 7 bases aligning to TRBD2. V dropped 1 base and J dropped 0; count of bases not matched to a gene: 9. This CDR3 spans 17 amino acids. Germline-derived CDR1 and CDR2 are LGHDT and YNNKEL (reference sequence). DNA of the CDR3: TGTGCCAGCAGCCAAGCCATCTCCGCTAGCGGCTCCTACGAGCAGTACTTC. Protein product: CASSQAISASGSYEQYF.

The V gene is TRBV6-7, the J gene TRBJ2-7; D ambiguous. TRBV6-7 is marked as an open reading frame, function uncertain. CDR3 length: 12 residues. Trimming left V 6 bases short and J 7 bases short, with 13 bases between. CDR3: CASSLIRAEQYF. DNA of the CDR3: TGTGCCAGCAGCCTCATCAGAGCGGAGCAGTACTTC.

This rearrangement joins TRBV20-1 to TRBJ2-3; 9 nucleotides align to TRBD2. CDR3 length equals 17 residues. Germline V lookup: CDR1 DFQATT, CDR2 SNEGSKA (reference sequence). Unmatched junction bases numbered 17, after V lost 5 bases and J lost 5 bases. This CDR3 is CSALSPSQRGVKDTQYF. CDR3 coding DNA: TGCAGTGCTTTAAGCCCCTCCCAGCGGGGGGTCAAAGATACGCAGTATTTT.

This clonotype was seen a few times. The rearrangement links TRBV7-3 to TRBJ1-2; tentatively, D is TRBD1 (6 bases). The germline V gene encodes CDR1 SGHTA and CDR2 FQGTGA. With 6 bases removed from V and 2 bases from J, the gap between germline ends came to 16 bases. The CDR3 covers 15 residues. The CDR3 protein is CASSPKGTNNYGYTF. The CDR3 region has the DNA TGTGCCAGCAGTCCTAAAGGGACAAACAACTATGGCTACACCTTC.

The chain carries TRBV6-5 and TRBJ2-5; D perhaps matches TRBD2 (7 bases). This CDR3 spans 12 amino acids. The V gene lost 10 bases and the J gene lost 11 bases, with 20 bases spanning the gap. Germline lookup yields CDR1 MNHEY and CDR2 SVGAGI. CDR3 nucleotides: TGTGCCACCAGGGGCGGGAGTAATGAGCAGTACTTC. This translates into CATRGGSNEQYF.

The V call is TRBV20-1, the J call TRBJ1-2, with 8 nucleotides matching TRBD1. CDR1 and CDR2 (germline): DFQATT, SNEGSKA (reference sequence). With 0 bases clipped from V and 8 bases from J, the junction kept 8 bases outside the gene matches. CDR3 size: 14 residues. CDR3: CSAREAGQVEGYTF. The DNA of the CDR3 is TGCAGTGCTAGAGAAGCGGGACAGGTGGAGGGCTACACCTTC.

V gene TRBV7-3 combines with J gene TRBJ1-2, with a weak D call TRBD1 (5 bases). This CDR3 spans 13 amino acids. The ends were cut back, 2 bases at V and 8 bases at J, with 12 bases in the middle. The germline V gene has CDR1 SGHTA and CDR2 FQGTGA. For the CDR3, the DNA is TGTGCCAGCAGCTTATCAGGGCCGGAAGGCTACACCTTC. Its translation is CASSLSGPEGYTF.

This chain connects TRBV21-1 to TRBJ2-1; whether TRBD1, the table's D call, matches the DNA was not checked. TRBV21-1 is recorded as a pseudogene. The CDR3 is 18 amino acids. The CDR3 nucleotides are TGTGCCAGCAGCACAATTGGGGACAGTCGGAGACGGGGCAATGAGCAGTTCTTC. Translation gives CASSTIGDSRRRGNEQFF.

The chain carries TRBV7-3 and TRBJ2-1; D unresolved. The DNA end lines up better with TRBJ2-7; the J call may be wrong. The CDR3 is 14 amino acids. The germline CDR1 and CDR2 sequences are SGHTA and FQGTGA. The CDR3 nucleotides read TGTGCCAGCAGCTTATCCCACCAGTACAAGGAGCAGTACTTC. Translated: CASSLSHQYKEQYF.

The genes are TRBV4-1 and TRBJ2-6; the match to TRBD1 covers 8 bases. Trimming cost V 1 base and J 4 bases; bases outside gene matches: 9. The CDR3 has 18 amino acids. From germline, CDR1 is MGHRA and CDR2 YSYEKL. CDR3 DNA sequence: TGCGCCAGCAGCCAAGCCGACAGGGGAAGTAAGGGGGCCAACGTCCTGACTTTC. Amino acids: CASSQADRGSKGANVLTF.